This TCR beta chain was obtained from a study of T cell responses to AZD1222 COVID-19 vaccine listed by TCRdb under 2021. About the investigation overall: AZD1222 recipients with second doses at about 4 weeks or about 12 weeks were pooled, because spike-specific TCR depth and breadth did not differ between schedules. TCR sequencing was performed for 230 to 250 trial participants, of whom about 210 were given two doses of AZD1222 and around 25 were given two doses of MenACWY control vaccine. Trial participants were enrolled by age into 18-55, 56-69 and 70-plus year subgroups, with around 140, 26 and 57 TCR-sequenced participants respectively.

What the time point label conveys for this sample: baseline before first vaccination. Vaccinee samples were obtained from the UK trials COV001 and COV002, which included a single-blind randomized controlled phase 2/3 trial of AZD1222 (ChAdOx1 nCoV-19) in healthy adults. For TCRbeta chain sequencing, PBMC samples were collected from trial participants at day 0 and at day 28 after the second dose. The CDR3 regions of human TCRbeta chains were analyzed by immunosequencing. For the original study's pipeline: Repertoire TCRs were checked for matches against a reference library of SARS-CoV-2-specific TCRs that had been generated using the MIRA antigen-specificity platform. Breadth was defined as the fraction of unique TCRs that were SARS-CoV-2-associated. Depth was defined as the fraction of total T cells that were SARS-CoV-2-associated. Using the MIRA data, every spike-specific TCR was mapped to the spike region that the TCR reacted to and assigned to either a CD4 or a CD8 class. Log10-transformed breadth and depth values were compared by one-way ANOVA with Sidak's multiple comparisons tests. The table was pulled from immuneACCESS by TCRdb, which kept in-frame rearrangements only. Such tables lose some clones; where checked, under half of the loss comes from unresolved V genes, and the rest has no known cause. V and J calls plus clone size are reproduced from that table; the DNA served to infer D and trimming. The sample yields 55,000 to 75,000 clones; roughly 90% were counted once. Roughly 7.3% of the sample is in the top ten clones.

Broader findings and caveats from the paper: The whole spike protein was spanned by vaccine-associated CD4 TCRs, and dominant responses were seen in regions 160-218 and 743-854. Most participants were white British and females outnumbered males, and the authors suggested that clonal diversity may have been underestimated. Because no day 14 peak-response samples were available, repertoires were characterized only after the peak T cell response. Spike-specific TCR breadth and depth rose significantly after two AZD1222 doses compared with day 0 and with MenACWY recipients. Epitopes outside the regions mutated in the B.1.351 and B.1.1.7 variants were reportedly recognized by nearly half of the unique spike-specific TCRs. Only six AZD1222 recipients were SARS-CoV-2 seropositive at baseline, limiting conclusions about previously exposed vaccinees. In the small 56-69-year group, the increase in depth fell short of significance, most likely because of low power.

Spanning cysteine to phenylalanine, the CDR3 consists of 15 amino acids. Only the CDR3 part of the read is kept: 45 bases, read in frame from the first base. Sequences MNHNS (CDR1) and SASEGT (CDR2) are obtained from the germline V gene. V drops 3 bases and J drops 3 bases, leaving 11 bases in between. A word on this clone: No antigen is known for it. No much larger clone exists at a distance of one base, and base qualities are not known.

The source is an adult in good health. Sequencing was performed on peripheral blood, taken on day 0 of AZD1222 vaccination. The chain links TRBV6-1 with TRBJ1-4; the D gene is not confidently resolved. In nucleotide form, the sequence is TGTGCCAGCAGTGAGAGTCCGAGCTCTAATGAAAAACTGTTTTTT. Its translation reads: CASSESPSSNEKLFF.